Presented here are 27 T cell receptor beta chains from one specimen sequenced in a study of blood T cells in healthy people across ages. PCR was performed a second time for about 7 to 11 cycles using a sample-barcoded 5' primer and a J-beta primer mix. TCRdb analysed the 5' RACE reads with MiXCR anew, one entry per CDR3 protein. The profile shows about 1 million distinct CDR3 sequences, less than 25% of them singletons. The data were also submitted as part of a second study, on T cells of mothers and their children.

The sequencing sample was made of blood. These receptors came from a girl aged 2 to 9 in good health.

The rearrangement joins TRBV24-1 to TRBJ2-1, with TRBD2 matching 7 bases. Germline loops: CDR1 KGHDR, CDR2 SFDVKD. The CDR3 consists of 19 residues. V dropped 2 bases and J dropped 3; count of bases not matched to a gene: 15. The CDR3 DNA sequence: TGTGCCACCAGTGATTCCATCCACGAGACTAGCAGTGTCTACAATGAGCAGTTCTTC. This translates into CATSDSIHETSSVYNEQFF.

The chain joins TRBV28 to TRBJ2-1, with a tentative D call TRBD1 (5 bases). CDR3 length: 16 amino acids. Trimming took 5 bases from V and 1 from J, leaving 15 bases between them. Per germline, CDR1 MDHEN and CDR2 SYDVKM. CDR3 bases: TGTGCCAGCAGTCCCTCCCAGGGTCCGTCCTACAATGAGCAGTTCTTC. This sequence encodes CASSPSQGPSYNEQFF.

This clonotype was picked up a small number of times. The chain joins TRBV7-2 to TRBJ1-1; tentative D call: TRBD1 (5 bases). Germline loops: CDR1 SGHTA, CDR2 FQGNSA. This CDR3 is built from 15 residues. With 1 base removed from V and 1 base from J, the gap between germline ends came to 10 bases. The CDR3 DNA is TGTGCCAGCAGCTTAGATACAGGCCCGAACACTGAAGCTTTCTTT. Protein sequence: CASSLDTGPNTEAFF.

This chain joins TRBV10-2 and TRBJ1-6, with TRBD1 as a possible D gene (6 bases). Per the germline V gene, CDR1 is WSHSY and CDR2 is SAAADI. Deletions cut 7 bases from V and 9 bases from J, with 10 bases between. The length of the CDR3 is 12 residues. The chain's CDR3 is CASNRGISPLHF. In DNA form, the CDR3 reads TGCGCCAGCAATAGGGGGATTTCACCCCTCCACTTT.

In its sample, this clonotype was seen a few times. J is TRBJ2-5 and V is TRBV9; no clear D. The closer fit of TRBJ2-7 to the DNA end suggests the J call may be wrong. The CDR3 runs 14 residues. Per the germline V gene, CDR1 is SGDLS and CDR2 is YYNGEE. The CDR3 reads CASSVGPGRYEQYF. CDR3 bases: TGTGCCAGCAGCGTCGGACCCGGGCGGTACGAGCAGTACTTC.

The chain employs TRBV4-2 and TRBJ2-2; D tentatively fits TRBD1 or TRBD2 (7 bases each). V gave up 3 bases and J gave up 6 bases, with 14 bases separating them. The CDR3 extends over 15 amino acids. Germline V CDR1 and CDR2: LGHNA, YNFKEQ. The CDR3 DNA reads as TGTGCCAGCAGCCAGGCAGGGGGGGAGGCCGGGGAGCTGTTTTTT. Amino acid sequence: CASSQAGGEAGELFF.

The DNA of the CDR3 is TGTGCCAGCAGCGTAGGGACGTCCGGGAATGAAAAACTGTTTTTT. It yields the protein CASSVGTSGNEKLFF. The gene calls are TRBV9 and TRBJ1-4; no reliable D call. The CDR3 has 15 residues. The V gene lost 0 bases and the J gene lost 5 bases, with 11 bases spanning the gap. Looked up from germline, CDR1 is SGDLS and CDR2 is YYNGEE.

This chain uses TRBV7-4 with TRBJ2-7; D is ambiguous. The CDR3 has 14 residues. V was clipped by 11 bases and J by 3 bases, with 20 bases between them. Germline V gene lookup returns CDR1 SGHVT and CDR2 SQSDAQ. CDR3 in DNA: TGTGCCCGGCTGATAGCAGACCTAAACTACGAGCAGTACTTC. It translates to CARLIADLNYEQYF.

This chain connects TRBV25-1 to TRBJ2-5; 8 nucleotides align to TRBD2. V lost 3 bases, J lost 5 bases, and 14 bases stayed unmatched. Germline assignment: CDR1 MGHDK and CDR2 SYGVNS. This CDR3 has 17 residues. CDR3 coding DNA: TGTGCCAGCAGTGACCCCCGGACTAGCCCAGGGAGTGAGACCCAGTACTTC. Amino acid sequence: CASSDPRTSPGSETQYF.

V is TRBV7-9 and J is TRBJ1-2; TRBD1 matches 9 bases. This CDR3 has 16 residues. Trimming at V came to 5 bases and at J to 4 bases, leaving 11 bases not matched to a gene. The V gene's germline CDR1 is SEHNR and CDR2 FQNEAQ (reference sequence). The CDR3 nucleotides are TGTGCCAGCAGCCTTTCTACAGGGGGCGCGGGCTATGGCTACACCTTC. This translates into CASSLSTGGAGYGYTF.

The gene calls are TRBV7-9 and TRBJ2-5, with D hard to call. The DNA end is more similar to TRBJ2-1, so the J call may be wrong. CDR3 length equals 13 residues. Germline V gene sequence: CDR1 SEHNR, CDR2 FQNEAQ (reference sequence). The CDR3 DNA follows: TGTGCCAGCAGCCAGTCCGGGTCGGGCGAGCAGTTCTTC. This gives the protein CASSQSGSGEQFF.

The V call is TRBV29-1, the J call TRBJ2-2; D is undetermined. The CDR3 extends over 14 amino acids. CDR1 and CDR2 (germline): SQVTM, ANQGSEA. The CDR3 region is CSGMDGSNTGELFF. DNA of the CDR3: TGCAGTGGAATGGACGGCTCGAACACCGGGGAGCTGTTTTTT.

This clonotype was found a few times. This sequence joins TRBV27 and TRBJ1-5; TRBD1 matches 9 bases. CDR3 length: 15 residues. Per germline, CDR1 MNHEY and CDR2 SMNVEV (reference sequence). The junction had 9 bases not matched to a gene; V was cut back by 5 bases and J by 7 bases. Here the CDR3 reads CASSRGRTGEQPQHF. For the CDR3, the DNA is TGTGCCAGCAGTCGGGGGCGGACAGGGGAACAGCCCCAGCATTTT.

This clonotype was counted only a few times. The gene calls are TRBV29-1 and TRBJ2-3; D may correspond to TRBD1 or TRBD2 (5 bases each). The ends were cut back, 5 bases at V and 4 bases at J, with 10 bases in the middle. The germline gives CDR1 SQVTM, CDR2 ANQGSEA. CDR3 length equals 12 residues. The CDR3 sequence is CSVLGVPDTQYF. The CDR3 DNA is TGCAGCGTTCTGGGGGTTCCAGATACGCAGTATTTT.

This clonotype was seen a handful of times. This chain uses TRBV12-2 with TRBJ2-4. TRBV12-2 is termed a pseudogene. This CDR3 contains 16 residues. Written as DNA, the CDR3 is TGTGCAAGTCGCTTATTGAGAGCGCGGTACAAAAACATTCAGTACTTC. Translation: CASRLLRARYKNIQYF.

J is TRBJ2-1 and V is TRBV7-9, with D perhaps matching TRBD1 (6 bases). The CDR3 consists of 14 residues. V gave up 5 bases and J gave up 4 bases, with 12 bases separating them. From germline, CDR1 is SEHNR and CDR2 FQNEAQ (reference sequence). CDR3 DNA: TGTGCCAGCAGCCCGCGGACAGAGTACAATGAGCAGTTCTTC. This codes for CASSPRTEYNEQFF.

This clonotype appeared a few times. This sequence joins TRBV2 and TRBJ2-5; 7 bases align to TRBD1. The closer fit of TRBJ2-7 to the DNA end suggests the J call may be wrong. The CDR3 loop spans 12 amino acids. Germline V lookup: CDR1 SNHLY, CDR2 FYNNEI. CDR3 coding DNA: TGTGCCATACAGACAGGGATCTACGAGCAGTACTTC. This sequence encodes CAIQTGIYEQYF.

The rearrangement links TRBV7-2 to TRBJ1-2; no clear D. V lost 2 bases to trimming and J lost 9 bases, with 13 bases between them. This CDR3 has 13 residues. Germline-derived CDR1 and CDR2 are SGHTA and FQGNSA. CDR3 sequence reads: CASSLPPLKCYTF. The CDR3 DNA is TGTGCCAGCAGCTTACCCCCCCTTAAGTGCTACACCTTC.

This clonotype came up a few times. The rearrangement uses TRBV29-1 and TRBJ1-2; 8 bases match TRBD1. The CDR3 totals 13 residues. Germline V gene sequence: CDR1 SQVTM, CDR2 ANQGSEA. Germline trimming cut 6 bases from V and 4 bases from J; bases unmatched to any gene: 7. The CDR3: CSVTGDNSYGYTF. For the CDR3, the DNA is TGCAGCGTGACAGGGGATAATAGCTATGGCTACACCTTC.

The rearrangement joins TRBV4-1 to TRBJ2-4; TRBD2 aligns across 7 bases. Germline V CDR1 and CDR2: MGHRA, YSYEKL. The CDR3 loop spans 16 amino acids. Trimming cost V 0 bases and J 12 bases; bases outside gene matches: 14. For the CDR3, the DNA is TGCGCCAGCAGCCAAGAAGGCCTAGGGGAGGGCCTTGGTCAGTACTTC. Encoded protein: CASSQEGLGEGLGQYF.

This clonotype was seen repeatedly, ten times or more. The chain joins TRBV27 to TRBJ1-4, with 7 bases identical to TRBD1. CDR1 and CDR2 from the germline V gene are MNHEY and SMNVEV (reference sequence). The CDR3 is 14 amino acids. J was trimmed by 5 bases and V by 5 bases; bases with no gene match: 5. The CDR3 sequence is CASSKGATNEKLFF. The DNA for the CDR3 is TGTGCCAGCAGTAAGGGGGCTACCAATGAAAAACTGTTTTTT.

This sequence joins TRBV6-6 and TRBJ2-7; TRBD2 matches 11 bases. The CDR3 totals 18 residues. V lost 0 bases and J lost 3; bases outside the gene matches: 10. Germline assignment: CDR1 MNHNY and CDR2 SVGAGI (reference sequence). CDR3 DNA sequence: TGTGCCAGCAGTTACTCACTAGCGGGGGTCACGAGGGGCTACGAGCAGTACTTC. Its translation: CASSYSLAGVTRGYEQYF.

V is TRBV7-2 and J is TRBJ2-1; possible D gene TRBD2, 6 bases. The germline gives CDR1 SGHTA, CDR2 FQGNSA. Deletions cut 8 bases from V and 2 bases from J, with 19 bases between. The CDR3 length is 16 residues. CDR3 in amino acids: CASAGKESNPYNEQFF. The CDR3 coding sequence is TGTGCCAGCGCGGGAAAGGAGAGTAACCCCTACAATGAGCAGTTCTTC.

This clonotype was counted only a few times. The chain combines TRBV24-1 with TRBJ2-1; D unresolved. The CDR3 runs to 15 residues. CDR1 KGHDR and CDR2 SFDVKD come from the germline V gene. V gave up 1 base and J gave up 7 bases, with 13 bases separating them. Here the CDR3 reads CATSDLVAPENEQFF. The CDR3 DNA is TGTGCCACCAGTGATTTAGTTGCCCCGGAGAATGAGCAGTTCTTC.

This clonotype was recorded only once. The chain recombines TRBV29-1 with TRBJ2-1; D is possibly TRBD1 or TRBD2 (5 bases each). Germline V gives CDR1 SQVTM, CDR2 ANQGSEA. The CDR3 consists of 13 residues. V was clipped by 4 bases and J by 4 bases, with 11 bases between them. The CDR3 DNA sequence: TGCAGCGTTGCCCGGGACGGATACAATGAGCAGTTCTTC. Translation gives CSVARDGYNEQFF.

The gene calls are TRBV7-8 and TRBJ1-2; D remains unclear. CDR1 SGHVS and CDR2 FQNEAQ come from the germline V gene. The V end lost 5 bases, the J end lost 4 bases, and 14 bases lay between the germline ends. The CDR3 covers 14 residues. The CDR3 here is CASSPLAGSYGYTF. Here the CDR3 DNA reads TGTGCCAGCAGCCCACTCGCGGGGAGCTATGGCTACACCTTC.

The chain carries TRBV7-2 and TRBJ2-7; TRBD2 might be the D (6 bases). This CDR3 contains 15 residues. Germline CDR1 and CDR2: SGHTA and FQGNSA. V was clipped by 7 bases and J by 3 bases, with 19 bases between them. Here the CDR3 reads CASTLRGYANYEQYF. The DNA of the CDR3 is TGTGCCAGCACCCTACGGGGGTATGCCAACTACGAGCAGTACTTC. Variable domain in full (rest from reference TRBV7-2 and TRBJ2-7): GAGVSQSPSNKVTEKGKDVELRCDPISGHTALYWYRQSLGQGLEFLIYFQGNSAPDKSGLPSDRFSAERTGGSVSTLTIQRTQQEDSAVYLCASTLRGYANYEQYFGPGTRLTVT.